These 2 T cell receptor beta chains share one sample of origin, sequenced in a study of shared clonotypes between healthy human individuals. The method was immunoSEQ multiplex PCR; TCRdb's version includes in-frame clones alone and lacks a portion of them. The data hold some 1.5 million clones, with about 96% observed a single time. The sequenced sample consisted of naive CD4+ T cells sorted from blood. Subset noted: CD45RA+ positively selected. Every receptor here comes from a man aged 25 to 40 in good health.

The chain carries TRBV11-1 and TRBJ1-1; 9 positions match TRBD1. This CDR3 has 15 amino acids. Germline trimming cut 7 bases from V and 6 bases from J; bases unmatched to any gene: 12. Germline CDR1 and CDR2: SGHAT and FQDESV (reference sequence). The CDR3 here is CASKIRDRERSEAFF. The CDR3 DNA follows: TGTGCCAGCAAGATCCGGGACAGGGAGAGGTCTGAAGCTTTCTTT.

The rearrangement uses TRBV15 and TRBJ2-1; D is undetermined. CDR3 size: 15 residues. The ends were cut back, 5 bases at V and 8 bases at J, with 19 bases in the middle. Looked up from germline, CDR1 is LNHNV and CDR2 is YYDKDF (reference sequence). CDR3 loop: CATSEDRQNPHEQFF. The CDR3 DNA follows: TGTGCCACCAGCGAAGACCGCCAGAACCCTCATGAGCAGTTCTTC.